This T cell receptor (beta chain) came from a study of T cell responses to AZD1222 COVID-19 vaccine. Findings and caveats of the study: Spike-specific TCR breadth and depth rose after two AZD1222 doses. Every sample of the repertoires postdated the peak T cell response. Only a handful of AZD1222 recipients, roughly 6 in all, had baseline seropositivity.

Sequenced by immunoSEQ multiplex PCR; TCRdb stores in-frame clones only, minus some. The sample carries around 130,000 clones, roughly nine tenths recorded once. Regarding this clone: Its target is unknown.

CDR3 size: 15 residues. The V gene lost 3 bases and the J gene lost 1 base, with 13 bases spanning the gap. Germline CDR1 and CDR2: MDHEN and SYDVKM. Sequenced here: peripheral blood, sampled on day 0 of AZD1222 vaccination. This chain joins TRBV28 and TRBJ2-7; the D gene could be TRBD1 or TRBD2 (7 bases each). This sequence was found in an adult in good health. CDR3 sequence (DNA): TGTGCCAGCAGTTTTGTCCAGGGGGGGTCCTACGAGCAGTACTTC. Translation: CASSFVQGGSYEQYF.